This T cell receptor (beta chain) appears in the sequencing data of a study of cytomegalovirus exposure and HLA in healthy donors. Overall study results and limits: A cluster of highly shared sequence variants was likely a sequencing artifact. Upon later analysis, TCR association rates were observed to vary by HLA locus, being highest for DRB1 and lowest for HLA-C. CMV serostatus was the sole immune exposure information available. A further, later analysis showed that HLA-associated TCR beta chains (compared with equally common others) were more clonally expanded.

As concerns this clone: Its antigen is not identified.

60 Vbeta and 13 Jbeta primers were used in PCR. Libraries were prepared by immunoSEQ multiplex PCR; TCRdb keeps only in-frame clonotypes and omits some of them. The data show about 160,000 clones, 70% to 85% seen once. This receptor was obtained from a man between 45 and 60 years old in good health and CMV-seropositive. Input material: PBMCs.

The CDR3 DNA is TGCGCCAGCAGCTTGGGGGTAGGTCAGGGGGCGGATACGCAGTATTTT. Its protein product is CASSLGVGQGADTQYF. This chain joins TRBV5-1 and TRBJ2-3, with 8 bases that match TRBD1. CDR3 length: 16 residues. With V trimmed by 0 bases and J by 6 bases, 9 bases remained unmatched. Germline V lookup: CDR1 SGHRS, CDR2 YFSETQ.